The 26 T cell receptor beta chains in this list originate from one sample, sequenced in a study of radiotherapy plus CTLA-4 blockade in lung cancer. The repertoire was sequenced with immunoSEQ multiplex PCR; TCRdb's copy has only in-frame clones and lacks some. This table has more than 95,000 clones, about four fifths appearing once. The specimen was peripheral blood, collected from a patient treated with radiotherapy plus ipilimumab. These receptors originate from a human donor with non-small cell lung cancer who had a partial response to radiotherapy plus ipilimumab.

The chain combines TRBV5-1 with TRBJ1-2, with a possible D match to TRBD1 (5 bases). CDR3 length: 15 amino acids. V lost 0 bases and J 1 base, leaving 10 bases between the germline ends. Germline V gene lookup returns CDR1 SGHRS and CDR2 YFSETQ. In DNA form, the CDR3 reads TGCGCCAGCAGCTTGGCCTCAGGGTTTAACTATGGCTACACCTTC. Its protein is CASSLASGFNYGYTF. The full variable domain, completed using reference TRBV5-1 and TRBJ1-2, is KAGVTQTPRYLIKTRGQQVTLSCSPISGHRSVSWYQQTPGQGLQFLFEYFSETQRNKGNFPGRFSGRQFSNSRSEMNVSTLELGDSALYLCASSLASGFNYGYTFGSGTRLTVV.

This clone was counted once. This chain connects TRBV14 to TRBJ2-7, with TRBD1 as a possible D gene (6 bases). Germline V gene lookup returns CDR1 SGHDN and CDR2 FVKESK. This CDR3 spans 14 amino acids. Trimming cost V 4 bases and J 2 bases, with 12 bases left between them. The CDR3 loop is CASSPLGQTYEQYF. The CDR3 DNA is TGTGCCAGCAGCCCATTAGGACAGACCTACGAGCAGTACTTC.

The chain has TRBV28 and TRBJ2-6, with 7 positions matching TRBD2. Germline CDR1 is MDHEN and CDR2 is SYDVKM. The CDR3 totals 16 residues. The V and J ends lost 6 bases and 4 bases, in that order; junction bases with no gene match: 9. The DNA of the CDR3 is TGTGCCAGCAGCCTCGACGGGGGGACCGGGGCCAACGTCCTGACTTTC. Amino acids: CASSLDGGTGANVLTF.

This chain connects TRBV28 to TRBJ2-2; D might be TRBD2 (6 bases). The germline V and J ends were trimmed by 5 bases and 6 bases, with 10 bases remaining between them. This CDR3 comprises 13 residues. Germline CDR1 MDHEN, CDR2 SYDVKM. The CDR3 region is CASSLGGAGELFF. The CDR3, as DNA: TGTGCCAGCAGTCTCGGGGGTGCCGGGGAGCTGTTTTTT.

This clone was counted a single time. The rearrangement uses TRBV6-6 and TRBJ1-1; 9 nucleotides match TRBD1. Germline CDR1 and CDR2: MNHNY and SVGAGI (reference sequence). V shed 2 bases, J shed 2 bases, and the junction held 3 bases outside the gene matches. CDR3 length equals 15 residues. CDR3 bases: TGTGCCAGCAGTTACACGGGACAGGGAAACACTGAAGCTTTCTTT. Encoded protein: CASSYTGQGNTEAFF.

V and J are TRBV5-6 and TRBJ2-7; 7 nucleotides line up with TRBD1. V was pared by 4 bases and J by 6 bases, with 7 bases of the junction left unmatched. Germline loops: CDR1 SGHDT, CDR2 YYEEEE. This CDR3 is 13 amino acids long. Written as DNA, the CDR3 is TGTGCCAGCAGCCTTGACAGGGATCGCGAGCAGTACTTC. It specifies CASSLDRDREQYF.

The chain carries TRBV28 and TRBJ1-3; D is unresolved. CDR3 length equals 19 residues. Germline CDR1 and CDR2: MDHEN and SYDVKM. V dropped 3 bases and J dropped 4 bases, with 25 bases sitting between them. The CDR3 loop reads CASSLSKPRWGGNGNTIYF. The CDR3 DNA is TGTGCCAGCAGTTTGTCTAAACCCCGCTGGGGAGGGAACGGAAACACCATATATTTT. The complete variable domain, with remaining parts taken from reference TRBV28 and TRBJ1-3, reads DVKVTQSSRYLVKRTGEKVFLECVQDMDHENMFWYRQDPGLGLRLIYFSYDVKMKEKGDIPEGYSVSREKKERFSLILESASTNQTSMYLCASSLSKPRWGGNGNTIYFGEGSWLTVV.

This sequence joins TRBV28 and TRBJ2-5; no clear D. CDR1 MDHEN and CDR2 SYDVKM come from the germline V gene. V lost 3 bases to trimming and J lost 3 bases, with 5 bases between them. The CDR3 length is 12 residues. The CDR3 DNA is TGTGCCAGCAGTTTCGCGGAAGAGACCCAGTACTTC. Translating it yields CASSFAEETQYF.

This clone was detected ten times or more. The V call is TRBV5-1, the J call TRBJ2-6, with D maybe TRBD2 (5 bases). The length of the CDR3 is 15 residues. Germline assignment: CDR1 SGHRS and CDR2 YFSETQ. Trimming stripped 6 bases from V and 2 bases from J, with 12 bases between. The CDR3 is CASTRGQPGANVLTF. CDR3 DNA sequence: TGCGCCAGCACCCGCGGGCAACCTGGGGCCAACGTCCTGACTTTC.

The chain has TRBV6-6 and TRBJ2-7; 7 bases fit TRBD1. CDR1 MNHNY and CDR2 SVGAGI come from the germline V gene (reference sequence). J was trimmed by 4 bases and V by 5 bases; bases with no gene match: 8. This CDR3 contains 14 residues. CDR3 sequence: CASSPPDRTYEQYF. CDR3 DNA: TGTGCCAGCAGTCCCCCGGACAGGACATACGAGCAGTACTTC.

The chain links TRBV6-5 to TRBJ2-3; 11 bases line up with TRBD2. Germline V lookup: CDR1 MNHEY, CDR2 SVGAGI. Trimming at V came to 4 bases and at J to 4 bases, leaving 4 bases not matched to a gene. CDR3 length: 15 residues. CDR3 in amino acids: CASSSTSGRSDTQYF. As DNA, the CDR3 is TGTGCCAGCAGTTCCACTAGCGGGAGATCAGATACGCAGTATTTT.

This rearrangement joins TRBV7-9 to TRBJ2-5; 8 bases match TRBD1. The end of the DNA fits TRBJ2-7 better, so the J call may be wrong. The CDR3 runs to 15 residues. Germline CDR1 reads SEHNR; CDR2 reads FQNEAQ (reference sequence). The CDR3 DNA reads TGTGCCAGCAGCAATCAACAGGGGGGATCCTACGAGCAGTACTTC. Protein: CASSNQQGGSYEQYF.

The CDR3 DNA is TGTGCCAGCAGCTTCGCGGTAGGGGCAAACAATGAGCAGTTCTTC. It specifies CASSFAVGANNEQFF. The V gene is TRBV5-6, the J gene TRBJ2-1; the D gene is possibly TRBD1 (5 bases). The CDR3 loop spans 15 amino acids. Germline V gene lookup returns CDR1 SGHDT and CDR2 YYEEEE. V lost 2 bases to trimming and J lost 5 bases, with 14 bases between them.

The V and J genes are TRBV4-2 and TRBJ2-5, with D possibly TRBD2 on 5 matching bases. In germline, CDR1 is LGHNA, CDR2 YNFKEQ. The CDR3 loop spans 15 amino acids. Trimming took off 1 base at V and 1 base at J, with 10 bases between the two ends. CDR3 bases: TGTGCCAGCAGCCAAGGTCCTAGCTCCCAAGAGACCCAGTACTTC. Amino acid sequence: CASSQGPSSQETQYF.

The CDR3: CASSERDRAPEQYF. DNA for the CDR3: TGTGCCAGCAGTGAAAGGGACAGGGCTCCCGAGCAGTACTTC. This chain links TRBV6-1 with TRBJ2-7; TRBD1 matches 9 bases. This CDR3 has 14 amino acids. Germline lookup yields CDR1 MNHNS and CDR2 SASEGT. J gave up 6 bases and V 2 bases, and 5 bases lay outside the gene matches.

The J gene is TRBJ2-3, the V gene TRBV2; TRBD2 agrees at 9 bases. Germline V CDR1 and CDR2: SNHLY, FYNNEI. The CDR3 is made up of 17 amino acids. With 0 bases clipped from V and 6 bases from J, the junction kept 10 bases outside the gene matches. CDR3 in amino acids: CASSEAPSSGSADTQYF. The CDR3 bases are TGTGCCAGCAGTGAAGCCCCGAGTAGCGGGAGCGCGGATACGCAGTATTTT.

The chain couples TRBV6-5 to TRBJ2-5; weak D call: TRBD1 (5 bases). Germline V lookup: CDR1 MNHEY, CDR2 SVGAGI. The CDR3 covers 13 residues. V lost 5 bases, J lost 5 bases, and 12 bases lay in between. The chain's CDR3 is CASSENRWETQYF. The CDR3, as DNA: TGTGCCAGCAGTGAAAACAGGTGGGAGACCCAGTACTTC.

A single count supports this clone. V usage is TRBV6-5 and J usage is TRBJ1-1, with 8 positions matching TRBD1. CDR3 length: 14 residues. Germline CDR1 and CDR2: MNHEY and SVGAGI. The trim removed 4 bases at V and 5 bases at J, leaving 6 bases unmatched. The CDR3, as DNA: TGTGCCAGCAGTTCCCCGACAGGGGTTACTGAAGCTTTCTTT. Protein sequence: CASSSPTGVTEAFF.

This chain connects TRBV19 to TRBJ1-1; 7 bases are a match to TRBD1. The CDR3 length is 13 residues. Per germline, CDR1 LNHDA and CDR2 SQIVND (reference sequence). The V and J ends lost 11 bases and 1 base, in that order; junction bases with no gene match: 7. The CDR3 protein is CASWTGRNTEAFF. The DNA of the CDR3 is TGTGCCTCCTGGACAGGAAGGAACACTGAAGCTTTCTTT.

The CDR3, as DNA: TGTGCCAGCAGCTATCGTGGACAGTCGAGAGTCCCCTACAATGAGCAGTTCTTC. It specifies CASSYRGQSRVPYNEQFF. The genes are TRBV7-9 and TRBJ2-1, with D perhaps TRBD1 (6 bases). Trimming stripped 4 bases from V and 2 bases from J, with 21 bases between. The CDR3 covers 18 residues. From germline, CDR1 is SEHNR and CDR2 FQNEAQ (reference sequence).

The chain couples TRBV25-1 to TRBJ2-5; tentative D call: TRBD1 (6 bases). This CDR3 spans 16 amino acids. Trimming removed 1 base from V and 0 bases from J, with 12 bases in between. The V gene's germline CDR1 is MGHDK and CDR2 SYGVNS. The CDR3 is CASSELGDTYQETQYF. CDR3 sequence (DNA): TGTGCCAGCAGTGAATTAGGGGACACATACCAAGAGACCCAGTACTTC.

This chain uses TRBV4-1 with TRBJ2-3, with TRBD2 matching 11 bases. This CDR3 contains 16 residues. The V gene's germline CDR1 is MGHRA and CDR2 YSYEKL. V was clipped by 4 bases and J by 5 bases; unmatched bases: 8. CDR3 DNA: TGCGCCAGCAGCCTCCTACTAGCGGGAGTGGGAGATACGCAGTATTTT. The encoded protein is CASSLLLAGVGDTQYF.

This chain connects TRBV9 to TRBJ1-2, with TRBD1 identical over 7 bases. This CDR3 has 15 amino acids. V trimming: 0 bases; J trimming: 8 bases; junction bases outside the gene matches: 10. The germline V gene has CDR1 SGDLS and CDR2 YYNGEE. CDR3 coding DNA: TGTGCCAGCAGCGTAGGCTGGGACAGCCTGGGAGGCTACACCTTC. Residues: CASSVGWDSLGGYTF.

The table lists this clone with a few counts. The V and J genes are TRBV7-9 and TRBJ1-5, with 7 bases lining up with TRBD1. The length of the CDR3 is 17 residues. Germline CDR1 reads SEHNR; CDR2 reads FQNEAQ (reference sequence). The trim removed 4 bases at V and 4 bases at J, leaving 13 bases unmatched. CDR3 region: CASSSRTETGFNQPQHF. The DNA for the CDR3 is TGTGCCAGCAGCTCACGGACGGAGACAGGGTTTAATCAGCCCCAGCATTTT.

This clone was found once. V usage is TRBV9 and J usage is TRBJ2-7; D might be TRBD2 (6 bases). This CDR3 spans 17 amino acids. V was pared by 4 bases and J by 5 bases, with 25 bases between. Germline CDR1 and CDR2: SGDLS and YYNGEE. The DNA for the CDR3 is TGTGCCAGCAGCCCCCGGGTCGGAGGGGAGGAGGCCCACGAGCAGTACTTC. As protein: CASSPRVGGEEAHEQYF.

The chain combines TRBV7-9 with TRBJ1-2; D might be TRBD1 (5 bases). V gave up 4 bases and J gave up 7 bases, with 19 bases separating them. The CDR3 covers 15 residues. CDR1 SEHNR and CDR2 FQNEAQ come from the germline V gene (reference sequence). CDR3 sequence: CASSSVQGTPLGYTF. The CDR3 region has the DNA TGTGCCAGCAGCTCCGTCCAGGGTACTCCTCTTGGCTACACCTTC.